Sequencing of this T cell receptor (beta chain) was carried out in a study of T cell repertoires in cytomegalovirus infection. The overall study: Evidence of both CMV infection and a matching HLA type came from public TCR beta signatures.

Study-wide points: There were HLA-C-restricted CMV-specific TCR beta clonotypes dominating the ex vivo response. Cumulative frequency of public TCR beta families picked out carriers of CMV plus the relevant HLA.

On this clonotype: Its antigen is currently unknown.

CDR1 KGHSH and CDR2 LQKENI come from the germline V gene. The CDR3 has 15 residues. Trimming removed 3 bases at V and 3 bases at J, with 14 bases between. TCRdb processed the reads anew with MiXCR; each CDR3 protein has one entry. The sample lists a few hundred thousand distinct CDR3 sequences, approximately 18% seen once, with around 10% in the top ten. This receptor was obtained from a human donor in good health (CMV status not recorded). Some clones in this sample may be carry-over from other donors' samples. The sample consisted of PBMCs. V and J are TRBV18 and TRBJ1-1, with a tentative D call TRBD1 (5 bases). This CDR3 reads CASSPQGYSYTEAFF. CDR3 in DNA: TGTGCCAGCTCACCTCAGGGTTACTCTTACACTGAAGCTTTCTTT.